This T cell receptor beta chain was captured in a study of CD8 T cells in ankylosing spondylitis. The germline V and J ends were trimmed by 8 bases and 0 bases, with 6 bases remaining between them. The CDR3 consists of 12 residues. Germline V CDR1 and CDR2: LNHNV, YYDKDF (reference sequence). This clonotype was observed many times. The antigen remains undetermined. Broader study findings: Earlier studies detected some motif variants in reactive arthritis synovial fluid and blood.

By quantitative 5'-RACE with molecular barcodes, the TCR beta libraries were made. Via MiXCR, TCRdb re-called the 5' RACE reads, giving one row per CDR3 protein. The data show a few hundred thousand distinct CDR3 sequences, roughly 11% seen once. Source material: blood, either unsorted or a sorted T cell fraction (not recorded which). The TCR sequence derives from a female donor with ankylosing spondylitis or in good health (not recorded which). J is TRBJ2-3 and V is TRBV15; no clear D gene. The DNA for the CDR3 is TGTGCCACCGGGCTGAGCACAGATACGCAGTATTTT. The encoded protein is CATGLSTDTQYF.